A selection of T cell receptor beta chains follows, all from one sample in a study of monozygotic twins with cystic fibrosis. This table comes from immunoSEQ multiplex PCR, and its TCRdb copy is limited to in-frame clones, with some not included. The profile covers tens of thousands of clones, with more than 60% appearing a single time and about 0.8% taken by the ten largest. Sequenced material: blood. These receptors came from a girl aged 5 to 17 with cystic fibrosis. Each CDR3 is given with its conserved first and last residue. A D gene is named only where the DNA matches it firmly. The listing skips clone size in some rows; elsewhere it reads once, few, many or a size class.

j_call: TRBJ2-5; clone_size: once; v_call: TRBV30; d_call: TRBD1; cdr3_aa: CAWSGTGGWETQYF
j_call: TRBJ2-3; clone_size: -; v_call: TRBV2; d_call: TRBD2; cdr3_aa: CASSRGARLAGTSDTQYF
j_call: TRBJ1-2; clone_size: -; v_call: TRBV27; d_call: -; cdr3_aa: CASSFWSAVPNYGYTF
j_call: TRBJ2-1; clone_size: -; v_call: TRBV28; d_call: TRBD2; cdr3_aa: CASSLLSSGRNNEQFF
j_call: TRBJ2-3; clone_size: -; v_call: TRBV29-1; d_call: TRBD2; cdr3_aa: CSVGGLAGGYSDTQYF
j_call: TRBJ2-7; clone_size: -; v_call: TRBV15; d_call: -; cdr3_aa: CATSRGFRDGSYEQYF
j_call: TRBJ1-5; clone_size: -; v_call: TRBV14; d_call: -; cdr3_aa: CASSQGSQPQHF
j_call: TRBJ1-4; clone_size: few; v_call: TRBV7-2; d_call: -; cdr3_aa: CASSPDGANEKLFF
j_call: TRBJ1-2; clone_size: -; v_call: TRBV5-1; d_call: TRBD1; cdr3_aa: CASSSEGAGGYTF
j_call: TRBJ1-3; clone_size: -; v_call: TRBV2; d_call: -; cdr3_aa: CASRKRSGDEGNTIYF
j_call: TRBJ1-2; clone_size: -; v_call: TRBV29-1; d_call: TRBD1; cdr3_aa: CSVRSRDSTYGYTF
j_call: TRBJ2-2; clone_size: -; v_call: TRBV30; d_call: -; cdr3_aa: CAWSVGISNTGELFF
j_call: TRBJ2-5; clone_size: -; v_call: TRBV10-3; d_call: TRBD1; cdr3_aa: CATSDPTGGIETQYF
j_call: TRBJ2-7; clone_size: -; v_call: TRBV19; d_call: TRBD1; cdr3_aa: CASAPGGPYEQYF
j_call: TRBJ2-6; clone_size: -; v_call: TRBV15; d_call: TRBD1; cdr3_aa: CATSRDLQGAKGANVLTF
j_call: TRBJ2-3; clone_size: -; v_call: TRBV7-2; d_call: -; cdr3_aa: CASSPTDTQYF
j_call: TRBJ1-5; clone_size: -; v_call: TRBV27; d_call: TRBD1; cdr3_aa: CASSLRTGHQPQHF
j_call: TRBJ2-1; clone_size: -; v_call: TRBV15; d_call: -; cdr3_aa: CATRARGSYNEQFF
j_call: TRBJ1-1; clone_size: -; v_call: TRBV7-3; d_call: -; cdr3_aa: CASSLKGGTEAFF
j_call: TRBJ2-1; clone_size: -; v_call: TRBV5-4; d_call: -; cdr3_aa: CASSLLMDEQFF
j_call: TRBJ1-3; clone_size: -; v_call: TRBV7-2; d_call: -; cdr3_aa: CASSLEVDSGNTIYF
j_call: TRBJ1-1; clone_size: few; v_call: TRBV18; d_call: TRBD1; cdr3_aa: CASSPAGGESEAFF
j_call: TRBJ2-5; clone_size: -; v_call: TRBV9; d_call: -; cdr3_aa: CASSALGLKQETQYF
j_call: TRBJ1-2; clone_size: -; v_call: TRBV29-1; d_call: -; cdr3_aa: CSVEEWGVHGYTF
j_call: TRBJ1-3; clone_size: -; v_call: TRBV6-5; d_call: -; cdr3_aa: CASSPPGGNTIYF
j_call: TRBJ2-6; clone_size: -; v_call: TRBV25-1; d_call: -; cdr3_aa: CASSPSGANVLTF
j_call: TRBJ1-2; clone_size: -; v_call: TRBV7-9; d_call: -; cdr3_aa: CASSLGSQHYGYTF
j_call: TRBJ1-1; clone_size: few; v_call: TRBV25-1; d_call: -; cdr3_aa: CASTSATEAFF
j_call: TRBJ1-5; clone_size: -; v_call: TRBV10-3; d_call: -; cdr3_aa: CAISEPPGAGSNQPQHF
j_call: TRBJ2-1; clone_size: -; v_call: TRBV6-6; d_call: TRBD2; cdr3_aa: CATQRTSIGHEQFF
j_call: TRBJ2-5; clone_size: few; v_call: TRBV4-2; d_call: -; cdr3_aa: CASSQVEGSGGETQYF
j_call: TRBJ1-2; clone_size: -; v_call: TRBV5-4; d_call: -; cdr3_aa: CASRRYLDAGYTF
j_call: TRBJ2-1; clone_size: few; v_call: TRBV5-4; d_call: TRBD1; cdr3_aa: CASSLGQGRFEQFF
j_call: TRBJ1-1; clone_size: -; v_call: TRBV2; d_call: TRBD1; cdr3_aa: CASSHPRDSLNTEAFF
j_call: TRBJ2-5; clone_size: -; v_call: TRBV10-3; d_call: -; cdr3_aa: CAISDSGAKETQYF
j_call: TRBJ2-1; clone_size: -; v_call: TRBV7-9; d_call: -; cdr3_aa: CASSSGNEQFF
j_call: TRBJ2-1; clone_size: -; v_call: TRBV5-4; d_call: -; cdr3_aa: CASSWASNEQFF
j_call: TRBJ2-5; clone_size: -; v_call: TRBV5-1; d_call: -; cdr3_aa: CASSLVSIQETQYF
j_call: TRBJ1-5; clone_size: -; v_call: TRBV5-8; d_call: -; cdr3_aa: CASSLGGNSNQPQHF
j_call: TRBJ1-2; clone_size: few; v_call: TRBV19; d_call: TRBD1; cdr3_aa: CASSISGQYGYTF
j_call: TRBJ1-1; clone_size: -; v_call: TRBV20-1; d_call: -; cdr3_aa: CSASENTEAFF
j_call: TRBJ1-1; clone_size: -; v_call: TRBV4-3; d_call: -; cdr3_aa: CASSQDPRNTEAFF
j_call: TRBJ2-7; clone_size: -; v_call: TRBV4-2; d_call: -; cdr3_aa: CASSQSVGGLNYYEQYF
j_call: TRBJ1-1; clone_size: -; v_call: TRBV29-1; d_call: -; cdr3_aa: CSVEVGIGTEAFF
j_call: TRBJ1-2; clone_size: -; v_call: TRBV28; d_call: TRBD1; cdr3_aa: CASSKSGQGRNGYTF
j_call: TRBJ2-3; clone_size: -; v_call: TRBV9; d_call: -; cdr3_aa: CASSVQAGRGTDTQYF
j_call: TRBJ1-5; clone_size: -; v_call: TRBV7-8; d_call: -; cdr3_aa: CASSQKASNQPQHF
j_call: TRBJ2-7; clone_size: -; v_call: TRBV7-6; d_call: TRBD1; cdr3_aa: CASSLGQSQTYEQYF
j_call: TRBJ1-1; clone_size: few; v_call: TRBV28; d_call: -; cdr3_aa: CASLVGLNTEAFF
j_call: TRBJ1-2; clone_size: -; v_call: TRBV9; d_call: -; cdr3_aa: CASSVGYTF
j_call: TRBJ1-5; clone_size: -; v_call: TRBV23-1; d_call: TRBD1; cdr3_aa: CASRTRTRDSSQPQHF